This T cell receptor (beta chain) originates from a study of blood T cell repertoires in COVID-19. The wider study: Nucleic acid was either cDNA or gDNA, and it came from T cells, B-cell-depleted T cells, or PBMCs.

Original processing notes: For nucleated cells, counts were estimated from reference gene primer amplification. Only in-frame clones appear in the TCRdb table, and some are missing; sequencing was by immunoSEQ multiplex PCR. The V and J calls and clone size were taken over from that table, and D and trimming were inferred from the DNA. The repertoire has hundreds of thousands of clones, 70% to 90% of them found once; the top ten carry 2.2%. The V end lost 7 bases, the J end lost 5 bases, and 21 bases lay between the germline ends. Germline CDR1 reads SGHRS; CDR2 reads YFSETQ. The CDR3 consists of 16 residues. Membership in each cohort depended on participant-reported clinical history. This clone appeared once.

Sample: PBMCs or T cells enriched from blood (not recorded which). The clonotype originates from a man younger than 40 who had recovered from COVID-19. The chain uses TRBV5-1 and TRBJ1-4, with D perhaps matching TRBD1 (6 bases). CDR3 DNA: TGCGCCAGCGGGGAAACGCCGGGACACATCAATGAAAAACTGTTTTTT. Translation gives CASGETPGHINEKLFF.